The 15 T cell receptor beta chains below come from one sample, sequenced in a study of OX40 agonist ivuxolimab in advanced cancers. Here immunoSEQ multiplex PCR was the method, and the copy in TCRdb shows in-frame clones only, minus some. The sample records tens of thousands of clones, 70% to 90% being singletons. The material was CD4+ or CD8+ T cells sorted from blood, obtained in a trial of the OX40 agonist ivuxolimab. Source of these receptors: an adult with an advanced solid tumor such as melanoma, head and neck, liver or kidney cancer.

The rearrangement joins TRBV4-1 to TRBJ2-5; D is undetermined. The CDR3 covers 18 residues. From germline, CDR1 is MGHRA and CDR2 YSYEKL. Trimming removed 0 bases from V and 2 bases from J, with 19 bases in between. The CDR3: CASSQDGMATQQQETQYF. In DNA form, the CDR3 reads TGCGCCAGCAGCCAAGATGGCATGGCGACTCAACAACAAGAGACCCAGTACTTC.

The chain uses TRBV5-1 and TRBJ2-2; the D is unclear. V was trimmed by 4 bases and J by 8 bases, leaving 9 bases between them. The CDR3 loop spans 12 amino acids. Germline V gives CDR1 SGHRS, CDR2 YFSETQ. The DNA for the CDR3 is TGCGCCAGCAGCCCGGTGGAAGGGGAGCTGTTTTTT. Its protein is CASSPVEGELFF. The full variable domain, rest sourced from reference TRBV5-1 and TRBJ2-2, is KAGVTQTPRYLIKTRGQQVTLSCSPISGHRSVSWYQQTPGQGLQFLFEYFSETQRNKGNFPGRFSGRQFSNSRSEMNVSTLELGDSALYLCASSPVEGELFFGEGSRLTVL.

V gene TRBV6-4 combines with J gene TRBJ1-1; 7 positions agree with TRBD1. The V gene's germline CDR1 is MRHNA and CDR2 SNTAGT. The CDR3 consists of 13 residues. V dropped 6 bases and J dropped 0; count of bases not matched to a gene: 1. The CDR3 coding sequence is TGTGCCAGCAGGGGACAGATGAACACTGAAGCTTTCTTT. It is translated as CASRGQMNTEAFF.

The chain's CDR3 is CAIKGGSSGANVLTF. The CDR3 nucleotides read TGTGCCATCAAGGGCGGAAGCTCTGGGGCCAACGTCCTGACTTTC. This sequence joins TRBV10-3 and TRBJ2-6; D not resolved. The V end was cut by 7 bases, the J end by 0 bases, with 10 bases between. Germline-derived CDR1 and CDR2 are ENHRY and SYGVKD. The CDR3 contains 15 residues.

The genes are TRBV6-1 and TRBJ2-3, with a weak D call TRBD2 (5 bases). V lost 6 bases, J lost 0 bases, and 7 bases lay in between. This CDR3 region has 13 residues. Germline CDR1 MNHNS, CDR2 SASEGT. The CDR3 region is CASRADSTDTQYF. CDR3 in DNA: TGTGCCAGCAGAGCGGATAGCACAGATACGCAGTATTTT.

V is TRBV15 and J is TRBJ1-4, with TRBD1 identical over 8 bases. The CDR3 consists of 17 residues. CDR1 and CDR2 (germline): LNHNV, YYDKDF (reference sequence). V shed 1 base and J 0 bases; nucleotides not matched to a gene: 4. CDR3 in amino acids: CATSRAGQAATNEKLFF. The DNA of the CDR3 is TGTGCCACCAGCAGAGCGGGACAGGCCGCAACTAATGAAAAACTGTTTTTT. Complete variable domain (other parts from reference TRBV15 and TRBJ1-4): DAMVIQNPRYQVTQFGKPVTLSCSQTLNHNVMYWYQQKSSQAPKLLFHYYDKDFNNEADTPDNFQSRRPNTSFCFLDIRSPGLGDTAMYLCATSRAGQAATNEKLFFGSGTQLSVL.

The V call is TRBV5-1, the J call TRBJ2-5; D unclear. The closer fit of TRBJ2-7 to the DNA end suggests the J call may be wrong. Germline V lookup: CDR1 SGHRS, CDR2 YFSETQ. CDR3 length: 14 amino acids. CDR3 loop: CASSDRTGSYEQYF. CDR3 DNA: TGCGCCAGCAGCGACCGGACCGGCTCCTACGAGCAGTACTTC.

The chain combines TRBV18 with TRBJ2-5, with 9 bases lining up with TRBD2. Germline lookup yields CDR1 KGHSH and CDR2 LQKENI. The trim removed 3 bases at V and 3 bases at J, leaving 2 bases unmatched. The CDR3 contains 14 residues. CDR3 protein: CASSPLAGKETQYF. CDR3 coding DNA: TGTGCCAGCTCACCGCTAGCGGGAAAAGAGACCCAGTACTTC.

This clone appeared a single time. This chain joins TRBV7-2 and TRBJ2-7; 12 bases fit TRBD1. The J segment lost 6 bases and the V segment lost 0 bases, leaving 3 bases of the junction unmatched. Germline CDR1 reads SGHTA; CDR2 reads FQGNSA. The CDR3 loop spans 15 amino acids. In DNA form, the CDR3 reads TGTGCCAGCAGCTTAGCGGGACAGGGGGCTAGCGAGCAGTACTTC. Protein: CASSLAGQGASEQYF.

This chain links TRBV25-1 with TRBJ1-5; no definite D call. The length of the CDR3 is 14 residues. Trimming stripped 4 bases from V and 1 base from J, with 8 bases between. CDR1 MGHDK and CDR2 SYGVNS come from the germline V gene. This chain's CDR3 is CASSVGGSNQPQHF. The CDR3 nucleotides are TGTGCCAGCAGTGTGGGCGGAAGCAATCAGCCCCAGCATTTT.

The J gene is TRBJ2-7, the V gene TRBV9, with 14 bases that match TRBD2. Germline-derived CDR1 and CDR2 are SGDLS and YYNGEE. CDR3 length: 17 amino acids. J was trimmed by 0 bases and V by 0 bases; bases with no gene match: 2. CDR3 sequence: CASSVGLAGGSSYEQYF. Written as DNA, the CDR3 is TGTGCCAGCAGCGTAGGACTAGCGGGGGGGAGCTCCTACGAGCAGTACTTC.

V and J are TRBV7-9 and TRBJ2-1, with 7 nucleotides matching TRBD2. The J segment lost 6 bases and the V segment lost 2 bases, leaving 7 bases of the junction unmatched. Germline CDR1 SEHNR, CDR2 FQNEAQ (reference sequence). The CDR3 spans 15 residues. The CDR3 bases are TGTGCCAGCAGCTTACCGGAGCGGGGCATCAATGAGCAGTTCTTC. Its protein product is CASSLPERGINEQFF.

The V call is TRBV15, the J call TRBJ2-5, with D perhaps matching TRBD1 (7 bases). The CDR3 covers 15 residues. V was trimmed by 5 bases and J by 6 bases, leaving 19 bases between them. Germline V CDR1 and CDR2: LNHNV, YYDKDF (reference sequence). The CDR3 loop is CATSAGGGAAKTQYF. The CDR3 nucleotides read TGTGCCACCAGCGCCGGAGGGGGCGCGGCAAAGACCCAGTACTTC.

The rearrangement links TRBV5-8 to TRBJ1-5; TRBD1 might be the D (6 bases). V dropped 4 bases and J dropped 1 base, with 12 bases sitting between them. The germline V gene has CDR1 SGHTS and CDR2 YDEGEE. The CDR3 length is 15 residues. CDR3 amino acids: CASSIGTQSNQPQHF. DNA for the CDR3: TGTGCCAGCAGCATCGGGACACAGAGCAATCAGCCCCAGCATTTT.

The CDR3 is CASSFPGHPEAFF. Written as DNA, the CDR3 is TGTGCCAGCAGTTTTCCGGGACACCCTGAAGCTTTCTTT. The J gene is TRBJ1-1, the V gene TRBV27; D might be TRBD1 (6 bases). Germline assignment: CDR1 MNHEY and CDR2 SMNVEV (reference sequence). The CDR3 is 13 residues long. V shed 3 bases and J shed 6 bases, with 11 bases lying between them.